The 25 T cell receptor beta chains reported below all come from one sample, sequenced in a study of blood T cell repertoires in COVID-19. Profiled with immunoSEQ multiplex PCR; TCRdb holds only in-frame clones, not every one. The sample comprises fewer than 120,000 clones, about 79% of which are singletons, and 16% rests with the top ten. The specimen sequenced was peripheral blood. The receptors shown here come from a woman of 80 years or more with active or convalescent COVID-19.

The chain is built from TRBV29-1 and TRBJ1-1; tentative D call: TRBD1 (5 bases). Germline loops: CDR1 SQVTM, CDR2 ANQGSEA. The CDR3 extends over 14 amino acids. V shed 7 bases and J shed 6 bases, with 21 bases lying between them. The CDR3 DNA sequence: TGCAGCGCTAGGCGGGGCCCTTTACCGGCTGAAGCTTTCTTT. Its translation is CSARRGPLPAEAFF.

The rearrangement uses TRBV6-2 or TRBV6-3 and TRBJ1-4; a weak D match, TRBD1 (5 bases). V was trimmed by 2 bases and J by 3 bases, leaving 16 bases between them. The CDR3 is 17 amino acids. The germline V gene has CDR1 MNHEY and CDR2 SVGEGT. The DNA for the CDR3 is TGTGCCAGCAGTTACCGTCTCCAGGGCATGGCTAATGAAAAACTGTTTTTT. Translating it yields CASSYRLQGMANEKLFF.

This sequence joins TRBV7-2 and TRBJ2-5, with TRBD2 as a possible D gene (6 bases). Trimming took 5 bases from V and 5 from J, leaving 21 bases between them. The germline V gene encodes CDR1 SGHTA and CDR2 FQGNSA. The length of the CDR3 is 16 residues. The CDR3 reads CASSPKAAGFTETQYF. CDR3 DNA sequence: TGTGCCAGCAGCCCGAAAGCGGCGGGATTCACGGAGACCCAGTACTTC.

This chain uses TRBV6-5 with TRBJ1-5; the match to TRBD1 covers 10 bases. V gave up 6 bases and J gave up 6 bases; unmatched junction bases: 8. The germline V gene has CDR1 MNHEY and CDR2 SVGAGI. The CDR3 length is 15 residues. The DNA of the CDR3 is TGTGCCAGCAGGTGGACAGGGGGAGTGAGTCAGCCCCAGCATTTT. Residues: CASRWTGGVSQPQHF.

Written as DNA, the CDR3 is TGCGCCAGCAGTGACACGGGGTCTGGGGCCAACGTCCTGACTTTC. Its translation: CASSDTGSGANVLTF. J is TRBJ2-6 and V is TRBV10-2; perhaps TRBD2 as D (5 bases). The germline CDR1 and CDR2 sequences are WSHSY and SAAADI. CDR3 size: 15 residues. Trimming took 3 bases from V and 1 from J, leaving 7 bases between them.

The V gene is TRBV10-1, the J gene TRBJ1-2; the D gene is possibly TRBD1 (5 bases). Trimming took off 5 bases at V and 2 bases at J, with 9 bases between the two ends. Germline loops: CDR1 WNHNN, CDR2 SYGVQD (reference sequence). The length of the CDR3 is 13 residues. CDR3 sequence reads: CASSPGGNYGYTF. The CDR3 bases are TGCGCCAGCAGTCCGGGGGGGAACTATGGCTACACCTTC.

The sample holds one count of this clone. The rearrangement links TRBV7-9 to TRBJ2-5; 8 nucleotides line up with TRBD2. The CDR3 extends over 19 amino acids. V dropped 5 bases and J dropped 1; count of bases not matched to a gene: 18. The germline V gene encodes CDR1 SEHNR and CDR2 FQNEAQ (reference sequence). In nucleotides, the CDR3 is TGTGCCAGCAGCCGTTCGGGGTACCGGCATAGCGGGATCCAAGAGACCCAGTACTTC. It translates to CASSRSGYRHSGIQETQYF.

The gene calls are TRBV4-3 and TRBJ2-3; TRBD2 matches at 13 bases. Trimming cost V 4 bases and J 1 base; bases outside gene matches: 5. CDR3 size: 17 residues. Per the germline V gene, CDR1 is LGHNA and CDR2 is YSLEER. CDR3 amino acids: CASSRRTSGRGTDTQYF. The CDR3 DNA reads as TGCGCCAGCAGCCGCAGGACTAGCGGGAGAGGCACAGATACGCAGTATTTT.

The CDR3, as DNA: TGTGCCAGCAGTAATTTAGCGGGAGTGGTCACCGGGGAGCTGTTTTTT. It yields the protein CASSNLAGVVTGELFF. The chain couples TRBV2 to TRBJ2-2, with 9 bases matching TRBD2. From germline, CDR1 is SNHLY and CDR2 FYNNEI. This CDR3 is 16 amino acids long. V was clipped by 5 bases and J by 4 bases; unmatched bases: 8.

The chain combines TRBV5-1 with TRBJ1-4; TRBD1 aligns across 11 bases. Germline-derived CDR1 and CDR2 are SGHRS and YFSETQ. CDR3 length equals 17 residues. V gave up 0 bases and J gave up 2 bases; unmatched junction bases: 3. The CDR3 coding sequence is TGCGCCAGCAGCTTGGGGACAGGGGGCGCGACTAATGAAAAACTGTTTTTT. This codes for CASSLGTGGATNEKLFF.

The DNA for the CDR3 is TGCGCCAGCAGCCAACCCCGGGACTTGGGCGGTGGCTACACCTTC. This sequence encodes CASSQPRDLGGGYTF. The gene calls are TRBV4-1 and TRBJ1-2, with a possible D match to TRBD1 (5 bases). This CDR3 is built from 15 residues. V lost 2 bases to trimming and J lost 7 bases, with 17 bases between them. The germline gives CDR1 MGHRA, CDR2 YSYEKL.

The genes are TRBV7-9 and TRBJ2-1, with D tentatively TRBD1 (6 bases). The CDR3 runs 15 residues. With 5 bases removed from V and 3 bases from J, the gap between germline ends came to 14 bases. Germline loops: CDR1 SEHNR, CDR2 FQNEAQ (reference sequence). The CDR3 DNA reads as TGTGCCAGCAGCCCACAAGGGGGTTTCTACAATGAGCAGTTCTTC. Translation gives CASSPQGGFYNEQFF.

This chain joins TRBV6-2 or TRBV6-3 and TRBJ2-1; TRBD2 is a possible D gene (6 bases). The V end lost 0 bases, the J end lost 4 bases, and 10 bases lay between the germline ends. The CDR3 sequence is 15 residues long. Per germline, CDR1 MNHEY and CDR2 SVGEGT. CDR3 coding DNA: TGTGCCAGCAGTTACTCGAGTCTAGCGTACAATGAGCAGTTCTTC. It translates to CASSYSSLAYNEQFF.

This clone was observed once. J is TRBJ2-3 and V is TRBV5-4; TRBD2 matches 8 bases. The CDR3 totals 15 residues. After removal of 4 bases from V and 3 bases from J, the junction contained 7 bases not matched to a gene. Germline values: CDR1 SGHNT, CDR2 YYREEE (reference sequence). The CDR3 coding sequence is TGTGCCAGCAGCCCCGGGGGGGGGCCGACAGATACGCAGTATTTT. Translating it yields CASSPGGGPTDTQYF.

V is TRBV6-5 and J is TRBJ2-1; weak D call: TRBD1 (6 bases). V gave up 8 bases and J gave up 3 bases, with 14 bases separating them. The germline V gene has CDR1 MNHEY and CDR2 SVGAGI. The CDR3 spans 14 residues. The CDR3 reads CASRQGQFYNEQFF. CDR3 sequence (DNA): TGTGCCAGCCGGCAGGGACAATTCTACAATGAGCAGTTCTTC.

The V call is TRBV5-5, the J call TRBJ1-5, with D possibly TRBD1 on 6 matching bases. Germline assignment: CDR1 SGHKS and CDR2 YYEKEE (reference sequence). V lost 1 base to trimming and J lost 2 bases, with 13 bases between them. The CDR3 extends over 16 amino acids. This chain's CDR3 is CASSLRGSHGNQPQHF. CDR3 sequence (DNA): TGTGCCAGCAGCTTGAGGGGGTCTCACGGCAATCAGCCCCAGCATTTT.

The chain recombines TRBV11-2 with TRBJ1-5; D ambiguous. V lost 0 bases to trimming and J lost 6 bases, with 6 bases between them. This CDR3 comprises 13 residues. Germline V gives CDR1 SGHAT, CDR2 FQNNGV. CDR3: CASSLDRSQPQHF. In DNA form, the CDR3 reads TGTGCCAGCAGCTTAGATCGGAGTCAGCCCCAGCATTTT.

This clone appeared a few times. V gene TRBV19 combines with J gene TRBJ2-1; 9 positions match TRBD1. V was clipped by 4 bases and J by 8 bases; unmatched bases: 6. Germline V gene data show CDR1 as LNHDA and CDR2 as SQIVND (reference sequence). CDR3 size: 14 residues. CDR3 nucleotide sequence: TGTGCCAGTAGTACCCGGGACAGGGAAGATGAGCAGTTCTTC. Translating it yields CASSTRDREDEQFF.

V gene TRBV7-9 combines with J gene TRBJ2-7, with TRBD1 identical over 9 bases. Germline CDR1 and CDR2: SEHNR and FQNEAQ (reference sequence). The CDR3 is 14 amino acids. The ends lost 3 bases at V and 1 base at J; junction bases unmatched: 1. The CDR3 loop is CASSFDRGSYEQYF. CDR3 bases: TGTGCCAGCAGCTTCGACAGGGGGTCCTACGAGCAGTACTTC.

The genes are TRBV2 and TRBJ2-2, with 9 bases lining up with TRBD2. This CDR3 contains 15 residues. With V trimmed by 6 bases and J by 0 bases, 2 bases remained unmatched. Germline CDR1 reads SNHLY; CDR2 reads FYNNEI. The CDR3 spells CASRTSGANTGELFF. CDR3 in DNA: TGTGCCAGCAGGACTAGCGGAGCGAACACCGGGGAGCTGTTTTTT.

The CDR3 coding sequence is TGCGCCAGCAGCTTAACAGGCTCTGGGGCCAACGTCCTGACTTTC. It specifies CASSLTGSGANVLTF. V and J are TRBV5-1 and TRBJ2-6; D is possibly TRBD1 (5 bases). V lost 2 bases, J lost 0 bases, and 6 bases lay in between. The CDR3 sequence is 15 residues long. CDR1 SGHRS and CDR2 YFSETQ come from the germline V gene. Based on the CDR3 plus reference TRBV5-1 and TRBJ2-6, the full variable domain is KAGVTQTPRYLIKTRGQQVTLSCSPISGHRSVSWYQQTPGQGLQFLFEYFSETQRNKGNFPGRFSGRQFSNSRSEMNVSTLELGDSALYLCASSLTGSGANVLTFGAGSRLTVL.

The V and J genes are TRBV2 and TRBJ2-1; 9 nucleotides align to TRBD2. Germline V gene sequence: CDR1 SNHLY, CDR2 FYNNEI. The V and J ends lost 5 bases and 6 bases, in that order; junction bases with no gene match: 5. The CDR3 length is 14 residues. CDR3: CASSRTGLANEQFF. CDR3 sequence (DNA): TGTGCCAGCAGTCGAACGGGACTAGCCAATGAGCAGTTCTTC. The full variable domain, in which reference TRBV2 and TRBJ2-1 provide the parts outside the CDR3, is EPEVTQTPSHQVTQMGQEVILRCVPISNHLYFYWYRQILGQKVEFLVSFYNNEISEKSEIFDDQFSVERPDGSNFTLKIRSTKLEDSAMYFCASSRTGLANEQFFGPGTRLTVL.

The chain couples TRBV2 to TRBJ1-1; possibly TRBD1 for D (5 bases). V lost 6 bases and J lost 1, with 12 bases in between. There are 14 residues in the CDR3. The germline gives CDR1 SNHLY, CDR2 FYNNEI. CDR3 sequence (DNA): TGTGCCAGCAGACTCACTACAGGGAACACTGAAGCTTTCTTT. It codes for CASRLTTGNTEAFF.

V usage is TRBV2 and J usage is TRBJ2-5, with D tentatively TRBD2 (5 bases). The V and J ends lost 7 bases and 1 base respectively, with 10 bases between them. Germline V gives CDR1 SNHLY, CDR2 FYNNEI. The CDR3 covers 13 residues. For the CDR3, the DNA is TGTGCCAGCACGAGGGATCTCCAAGAGACCCAGTACTTC. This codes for CASTRDLQETQYF.

The CDR3 reads CSASNRAPRYGYTF. DNA of the CDR3: TGCAGTGCTAGTAACAGGGCTCCGAGGTATGGCTACACCTTC. The rearrangement joins TRBV20-1 to TRBJ1-2; tentatively, D is TRBD1 (6 bases). There are 14 residues in the CDR3. Germline values: CDR1 DFQATT, CDR2 SNEGSKA (reference sequence). Trimming cost V 3 bases and J 5 bases, with 16 bases left between them.